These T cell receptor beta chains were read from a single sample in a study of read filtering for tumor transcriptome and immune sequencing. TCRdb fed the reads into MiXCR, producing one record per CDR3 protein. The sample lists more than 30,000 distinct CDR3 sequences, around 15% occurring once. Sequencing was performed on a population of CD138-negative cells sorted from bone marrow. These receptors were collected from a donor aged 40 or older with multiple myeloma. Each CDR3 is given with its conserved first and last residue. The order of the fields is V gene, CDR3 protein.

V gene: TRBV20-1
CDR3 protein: CSASGLLPDRFNQPQHF

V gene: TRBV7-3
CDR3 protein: CASSTMGLAGSNEQFF

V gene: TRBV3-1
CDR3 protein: CASSQSRGQGQPQHF

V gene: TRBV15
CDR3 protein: CATSRGQGANQRTDTQYF

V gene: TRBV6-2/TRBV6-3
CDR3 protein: CASSFQGGQPQHF

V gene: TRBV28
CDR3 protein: CASSFLPGEQYF

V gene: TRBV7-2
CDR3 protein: CASSLGRLGYTF

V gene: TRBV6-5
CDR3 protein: CASSAGLPRETQYF

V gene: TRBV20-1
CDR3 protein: CSSQGGLSTDTQYF

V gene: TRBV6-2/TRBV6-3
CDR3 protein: CASTKYRGLSTEAFF

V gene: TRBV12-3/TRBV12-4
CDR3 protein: CASNGQGYSYEQYF

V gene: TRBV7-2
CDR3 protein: CASSTLERGELFF

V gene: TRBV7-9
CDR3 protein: CASSFGLQGGAYEQYF

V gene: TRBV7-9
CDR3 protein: CASSFGSASPNEKLFF

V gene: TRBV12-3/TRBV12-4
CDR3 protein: CASRLLDEKLFF

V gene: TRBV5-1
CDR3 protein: CASSAGTGTAETQYF

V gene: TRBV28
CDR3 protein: CASSLPQGAYEKLFF

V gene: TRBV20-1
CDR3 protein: CSARETGGGFGYFYGYTF

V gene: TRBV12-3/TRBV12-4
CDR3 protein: CASSKTGGKDQPQHF

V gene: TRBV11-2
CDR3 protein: CASSLGGANTEAFF

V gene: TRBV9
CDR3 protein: CASSVRTGGNTEAFF

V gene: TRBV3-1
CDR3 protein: CASSQDRGTSGAETQYF

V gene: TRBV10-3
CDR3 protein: CAISWDSQGVYF

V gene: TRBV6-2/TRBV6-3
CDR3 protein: CASNYGGTGTYEQYF

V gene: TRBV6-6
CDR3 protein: CASSPSYDYEQYF

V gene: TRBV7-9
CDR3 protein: CASSGWDGTYEQYF

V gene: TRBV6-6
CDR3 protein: CASKKRSMNTEAFF

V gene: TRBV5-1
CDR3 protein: CASSLEGPRENGELFF

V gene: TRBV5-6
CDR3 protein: CASSPGRRITEAFF

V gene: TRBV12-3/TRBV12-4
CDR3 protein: CASSLQGSNQPQHF

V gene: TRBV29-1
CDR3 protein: CSVEGTRGVAQYF

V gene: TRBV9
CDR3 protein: CASSVPGLTEAFF

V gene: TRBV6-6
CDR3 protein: CAGAQGAYEKLFF

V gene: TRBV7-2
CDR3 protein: CASSPIPPQPQHF